Sequencing of this T cell receptor (beta chain) was carried out in a study of beta chain features in type 1 diabetes. The study, taken as a whole, reports: All four CD4+ subsets from Type 1 diabetes patients carried moderately but significantly shorter TCRB CDR3s.

To note about this clone: The antigen remains unidentified.

The study reverse transcribed the entire isolated RNA, so it sequenced expressed TCRB transcripts. Clones were read by immunoSEQ multiplex PCR, and TCRdb kept only the in-frame ones, dropping some. The data contain some 350,000 clones, approximately 15% of them singletons. The V gene lost 7 bases and the J gene lost 5 bases, with 14 bases spanning the gap. Germline-derived CDR1 and CDR2 are MNHNS and SASEGT. This CDR3 has 13 amino acids. This receptor was taken from a woman between 18 and 30 years old with type 1 diabetes. Sequencing used naive CD4+ T cells from blood. The rearrangement links TRBV6-1 to TRBJ1-1, with D maybe TRBD1 (6 bases). The CDR3 spells CASKITGSTEAFF. As DNA, the CDR3 is TGTGCCAGCAAGATTACAGGGAGTACTGAAGCTTTCTTT.